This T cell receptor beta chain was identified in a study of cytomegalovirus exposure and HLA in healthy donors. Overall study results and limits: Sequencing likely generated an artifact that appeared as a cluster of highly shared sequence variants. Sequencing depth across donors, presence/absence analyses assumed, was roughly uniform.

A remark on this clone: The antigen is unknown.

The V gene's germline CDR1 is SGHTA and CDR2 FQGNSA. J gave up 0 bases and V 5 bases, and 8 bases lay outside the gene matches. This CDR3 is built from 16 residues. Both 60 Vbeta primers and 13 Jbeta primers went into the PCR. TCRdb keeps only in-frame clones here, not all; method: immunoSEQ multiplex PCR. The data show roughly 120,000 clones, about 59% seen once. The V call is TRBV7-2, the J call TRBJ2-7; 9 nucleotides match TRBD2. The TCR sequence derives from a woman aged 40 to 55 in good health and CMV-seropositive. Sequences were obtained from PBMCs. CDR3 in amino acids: CASSLKTSGSSYEQYF. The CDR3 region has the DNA TGTGCCAGCAGCCTCAAGACTAGCGGAAGCTCCTACGAGCAGTACTTC.